The 16 T cell receptor beta chains in this list originate from one sample, sequenced in a study of radiotherapy plus CTLA-4 blockade in lung cancer. The protocol was immunoSEQ multiplex PCR, while the TCRdb copy is restricted to in-frame clones and leaves out a portion. The repertoire holds 2,000 to 3,000 clones, around 76% seen once, with around 21% in the top ten. Sample: tumor tissue, taken from a patient treated with radiotherapy plus ipilimumab. The receptor set was obtained from a human donor with non-small cell lung cancer that progressed on radiotherapy plus ipilimumab.

This clone came up a few times. The chain is built from TRBV6-5 and TRBJ2-3; possible D gene TRBD1, 6 bases. V was clipped by 6 bases and J by 1 base, with 14 bases between them. The CDR3 runs to 15 residues. Germline V gene data show CDR1 as MNHEY and CDR2 as SVGAGI. DNA of the CDR3: TGTGCCAGCAGGGATCGGGACATCGGCACAGATACGCAGTATTTT. Its protein product is CASRDRDIGTDTQYF.

This rearrangement joins TRBV11-2 to TRBJ2-7; D unclear. The CDR3 spans 14 residues. Germline V gene lookup returns CDR1 SGHAT and CDR2 FQNNGV. Trimming stripped 6 bases from V and 2 bases from J, with 14 bases between. For the CDR3, the DNA is TGTGCCAGCAGAGAAGTACCCCAGGCCTACGAGCAGTACTTC. This translates into CASREVPQAYEQYF.

This sequence joins TRBV5-1 and TRBJ2-2; 7 bases fit TRBD1. The CDR3 loop spans 16 amino acids. The germline V gene has CDR1 SGHRS and CDR2 YFSETQ. Trimming took 3 bases from V and 0 from J; bases not matched to a gene: 5. CDR3 protein: CASSWGQNPNTGELFF. CDR3 in DNA: TGCGCCAGCAGCTGGGGACAGAATCCGAACACCGGGGAGCTGTTTTTT.

The chain links TRBV6-5 to TRBJ1-2; D may be TRBD1 (5 bases). Looked up from germline, CDR1 is MNHEY and CDR2 is SVGAGI. The V and J ends lost 6 bases and 6 bases respectively, with 17 bases between them. The CDR3 has 14 residues. In nucleotides, the CDR3 is TGTGCCAGCAGCCCTCAGGGAGGGTCCAATGGCTACACCTTC. Residues: CASSPQGGSNGYTF.

This clone is a singleton in its sample. A much bigger clone sits one base away, suggesting this may be a read error. Different DNA sequences within this sample yield the same CDR3. The chain uses TRBV27 and TRBJ2-7, with D uncertain. V shed 0 bases and J shed 2 bases, with 11 bases lying between them. CDR3 length: 15 amino acids. The V gene's germline CDR1 is MNHEY and CDR2 SMNVEV (reference sequence). CDR3 in DNA: TGTGCCAGCAGTTTATCGATGGGTAGTCCCTACGAGCAGTACTTC. Translated: CASSLSMGSPYEQYF.

A word on this clone: Mismatch with germline at one junction end may stem from a read error. V and J are TRBV7-7 and TRBJ2-7; TRBD1 agrees at 8 bases. CDR3 length: 15 residues. CDR1 and CDR2 from the germline V gene are SSHAT and FNYEAQ (reference sequence). The CDR3 nucleotides are TGTGCTAGCAGTACCGGGACAGGCCTTTCCTACGAGCAGTACTTC. As protein: CASSTGTGLSYEQYF.

The J gene is TRBJ2-1, the V gene TRBV7-9; D unclear. The CDR3 has 11 amino acids. V dropped 3 bases and J dropped 5 bases, with 2 bases sitting between them. Germline V gene data show CDR1 as SEHNR and CDR2 as FQNEAQ (reference sequence). The CDR3 reads CASSFDNEQFF. The CDR3 nucleotides read TGTGCCAGCAGCTTCGACAATGAGCAGTTCTTC.

V is TRBV15 and J is TRBJ2-7; a weak D match, TRBD1 (5 bases). Trimming removed 0 bases at V and 0 bases at J, with 9 bases between. The CDR3 spans 15 residues. Germline assignment: CDR1 LNHNV and CDR2 YYDKDF (reference sequence). The CDR3 spells CATSRDRTSSYEQYF. As DNA, the CDR3 is TGTGCCACCAGCAGAGATCGGACAAGCTCCTACGAGCAGTACTTC.

The rearrangement links TRBV27 to TRBJ2-2; D not certain. CDR1 and CDR2 from the germline V gene are MNHEY and SMNVEV (reference sequence). This CDR3 comprises 14 residues. Trimming pared 3 bases from V and 1 base from J, leaving 6 bases between. CDR3 amino acids: CASSFTMNTGELFF. In DNA, the CDR3 is TGTGCCAGCAGTTTCACGATGAACACCGGGGAGCTGTTTTTT.

The J gene is TRBJ2-7, the V gene TRBV11-2, with 10 positions matching TRBD1. The germline V gene has CDR1 SGHAT and CDR2 FQNNGV. Unmatched junction bases numbered 10, after V lost 4 bases and J lost 4 bases. The CDR3 covers 16 residues. The CDR3 nucleotides are TGTGCCAGCAGCTCACAGGGACAGGGGTCCCATTACGAGCAGTACTTC. Its protein is CASSSQGQGSHYEQYF.

The rearrangement links TRBV5-1 to TRBJ2-4, with D perhaps TRBD2 (6 bases). The CDR3 is 16 amino acids. In germline, CDR1 is SGHRS, CDR2 YFSETQ. Deletions cut 2 bases from V and 8 bases from J, with 20 bases between. CDR3 nucleotide sequence: TGCGCCAGCAGCTTAGGCTACGCCCGGGAGTTAGACATTCAGTACTTC. As protein: CASSLGYARELDIQYF.

This chain joins TRBV4-3 and TRBJ1-1; perhaps TRBD1 as D (6 bases). This CDR3 has 13 residues. Germline assignment: CDR1 LGHNA and CDR2 YSLEER. V gave up 4 bases and J gave up 4 bases, with 10 bases separating them. CDR3 protein: CASSRGGGTEAFF. The CDR3 DNA follows: TGCGCCAGCAGCCGAGGGGGTGGCACTGAAGCTTTCTTT.

V gene TRBV14 combines with J gene TRBJ2-2; D unclear. V lost 6 bases to trimming and J lost 1 base, with 6 bases between them. The CDR3 consists of 13 residues. Germline lookup yields CDR1 SGHDN and CDR2 FVKESK. CDR3 sequence (DNA): TGTGCCAGCAGTCGACTGAACACCGGGGAGCTGTTTTTT. Protein sequence: CASSRLNTGELFF.

This chain connects TRBV18 to TRBJ2-7; possible D gene TRBD1, 5 bases. Germline CDR1 and CDR2: KGHSH and LQKENI. The V end was cut by 1 base, the J end by 1 base, with 8 bases between. The CDR3 spans 14 residues. The CDR3 loop is CASSPRGRSYEQYF. The DNA for the CDR3 is TGTGCCAGCTCACCACGGGGCCGGTCCTACGAGCAGTACTTC.

The rearrangement uses TRBV5-5 and TRBJ1-4; 7 nucleotides match TRBD1. The CDR3 totals 15 residues. Germline CDR1 is SGHKS and CDR2 is YYEKEE (reference sequence). V lost 0 bases, J lost 5 bases, and 4 bases stayed unmatched. The CDR3: CASSLGDSRNEKLFF. In DNA, the CDR3 is TGTGCCAGCAGCTTGGGGGACAGCCGAAATGAAAAACTGTTTTTT.

Regarding this clone: At one end the junction does not follow the germline gene, possibly because of a read error. The rearrangement uses TRBV7-6 and TRBJ2-3; TRBD2 aligns across 12 bases. CDR1 and CDR2 from the germline V gene are SGHVS and FNYEAQ. This CDR3 is built from 18 residues. CDR3 sequence reads: CASSLATSGRSTPDTQYF. CDR3 DNA sequence: TGTGCCAGCAGCCTAGCCACTAGCGGGAGGTCTACCCCAGATACGCAGTATTTT. The whole variable domain, remainder taken from reference TRBV7-6 and TRBJ2-3, is GAGVSQSPRYKVTKRGQDVALRCDPISGHVSLYWYRQALGQGPEFLTYFNYEAQQDKSGLPNDRFSAERPEGSISTLTIQRTEQRDSAMYRCASSLATSGRSTPDTQYFGPGTRLTVL.